The present entry profiles one T cell receptor beta chain with its context. Its antigen is not identified. About 30,000 T cell genomes, or roughly 200 ng DNA, went into the sorted-subset replicate PCRs. Profiled with immunoSEQ multiplex PCR; TCRdb holds only in-frame clones, not every one. The repertoire holds 2.5 million or so clones, with around nine tenths as singletons. The V and J ends lost 3 bases and 5 bases respectively, with 13 bases between them. The germline V gene encodes CDR1 WNHNN and CDR2 SYGVQD (reference sequence). The CDR3 is 14 amino acids. The data originate from a study of shared clonotypes between healthy human individuals. Healthy HIV-negative adults without recent acute infections or vaccinations served as donors. Study-wide results and caveats: Clonotypes shared by all four sorted-subset donors had higher generation probabilities than non-shared clonotypes. The naive CD4 repertoires of a handful of donors were compared, and about 5% of clonotypes were shared.

This TCR was recovered from a young man in good health. The sequenced material came from naive CD4+ T cells sorted from blood. Specified subset: CD45RA+ positively selected. This chain uses TRBV10-1 with TRBJ1-1, with a possible D match to TRBD1 (6 bases). In nucleotides, the CDR3 is TGCGCCAGCAGTGAAAAGTCTGGGACAACTGAAGCTTTCTTT. Residues: CASSEKSGTTEAFF.